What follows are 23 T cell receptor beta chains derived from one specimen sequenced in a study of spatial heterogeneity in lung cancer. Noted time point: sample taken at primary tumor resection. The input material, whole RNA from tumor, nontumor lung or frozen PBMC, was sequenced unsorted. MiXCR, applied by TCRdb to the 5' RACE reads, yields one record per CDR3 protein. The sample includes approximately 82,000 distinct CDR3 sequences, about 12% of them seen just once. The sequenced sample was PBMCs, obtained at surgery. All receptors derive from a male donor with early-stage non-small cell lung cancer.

CDR3 amino acids: CASSSGVDRAEAFF. The CDR3 DNA is TGTGCCAGCAGCTCGGGGGTAGACAGGGCTGAAGCTTTCTTT. This chain connects TRBV7-3 to TRBJ1-1, with TRBD1 matching over 7 bases. V shed 4 bases, J shed 6 bases, and the junction held 8 bases outside the gene matches. This CDR3 has 14 residues. The germline CDR1 and CDR2 sequences are SGHTA and FQGTGA.

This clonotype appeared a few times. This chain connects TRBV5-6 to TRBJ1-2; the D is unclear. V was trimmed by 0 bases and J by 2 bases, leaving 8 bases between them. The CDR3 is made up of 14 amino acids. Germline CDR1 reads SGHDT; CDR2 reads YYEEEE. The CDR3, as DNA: TGTGCCAGCAGCTTGGGGGCAGCAAACTATGGCTACACCTTC. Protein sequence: CASSLGAANYGYTF.

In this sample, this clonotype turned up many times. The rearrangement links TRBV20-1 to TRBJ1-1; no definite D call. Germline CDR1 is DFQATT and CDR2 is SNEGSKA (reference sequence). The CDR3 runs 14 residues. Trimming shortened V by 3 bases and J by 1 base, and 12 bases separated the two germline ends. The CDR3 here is CSARLTGRNTEAFF. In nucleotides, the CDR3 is TGCAGTGCTAGGCTGACGGGAAGGAACACTGAAGCTTTCTTT.

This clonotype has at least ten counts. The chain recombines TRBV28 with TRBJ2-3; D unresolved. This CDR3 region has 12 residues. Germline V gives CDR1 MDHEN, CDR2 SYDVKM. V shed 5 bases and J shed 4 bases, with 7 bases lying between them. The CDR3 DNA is TGTGCCAGCAGTGTAGGTTCAGATACGCAGTATTTT. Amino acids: CASSVGSDTQYF. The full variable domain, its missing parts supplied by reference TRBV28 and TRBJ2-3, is DVKVTQSSRYLVKRTGEKVFLECVQDMDHENMFWYRQDPGLGLRLIYFSYDVKMKEKGDIPEGYSVSREKKERFSLILESASTNQTSMYLCASSVGSDTQYFGPGTRLTVL.

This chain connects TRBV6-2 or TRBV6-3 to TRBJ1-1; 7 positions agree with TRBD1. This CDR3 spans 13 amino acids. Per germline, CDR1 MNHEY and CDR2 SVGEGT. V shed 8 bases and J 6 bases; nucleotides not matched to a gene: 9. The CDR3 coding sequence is TGTGCCAGCGTAGACAGGGTTCTCTCTGAAGCTTTCTTT. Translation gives CASVDRVLSEAFF.

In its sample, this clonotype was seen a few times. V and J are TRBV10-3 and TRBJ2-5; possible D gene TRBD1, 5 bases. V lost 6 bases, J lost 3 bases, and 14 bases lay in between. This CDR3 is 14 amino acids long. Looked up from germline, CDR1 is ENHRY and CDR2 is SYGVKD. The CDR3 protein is CAISAGYSEETQYF. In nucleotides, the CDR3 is TGTGCCATCAGCGCAGGGTATTCGGAAGAGACCCAGTACTTC.

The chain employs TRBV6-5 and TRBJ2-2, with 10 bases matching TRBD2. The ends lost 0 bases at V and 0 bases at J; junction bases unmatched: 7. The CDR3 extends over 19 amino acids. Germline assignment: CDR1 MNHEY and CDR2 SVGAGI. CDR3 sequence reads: CASSYSMLAGVANTGELFF. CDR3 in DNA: TGTGCCAGCAGTTACTCGATGCTAGCGGGGGTTGCGAACACCGGGGAGCTGTTTTTT.

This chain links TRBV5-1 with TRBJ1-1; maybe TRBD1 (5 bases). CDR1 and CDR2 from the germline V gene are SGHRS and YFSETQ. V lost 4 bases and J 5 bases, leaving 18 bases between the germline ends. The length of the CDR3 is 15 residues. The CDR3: CASSPRAREGTEAFF. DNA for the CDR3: TGCGCCAGCAGCCCCCGGGCCAGAGAGGGGACTGAAGCTTTCTTT.

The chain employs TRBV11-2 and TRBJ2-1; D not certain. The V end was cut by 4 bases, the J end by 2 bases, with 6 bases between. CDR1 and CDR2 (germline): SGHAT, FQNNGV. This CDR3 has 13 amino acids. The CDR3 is CASSSVPYNEQFF. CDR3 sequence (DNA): TGTGCCAGCAGCTCCGTCCCCTACAATGAGCAGTTCTTC.

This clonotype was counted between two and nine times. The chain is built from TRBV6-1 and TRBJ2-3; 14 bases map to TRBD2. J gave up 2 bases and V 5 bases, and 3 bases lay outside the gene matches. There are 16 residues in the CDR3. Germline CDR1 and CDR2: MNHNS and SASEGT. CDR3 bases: TGTGCCAGCAGTCGACTAGCGGGAGGGAACACAGATACGCAGTATTTT. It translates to CASSRLAGGNTDTQYF.

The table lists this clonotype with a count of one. The DNA of the CDR3 is TGTGCCAGCAGCTTGGTGGGGACTAGCGGGAGGGGCGACACCGGGGAGCTGTTTTTT. The encoded protein is CASSLVGTSGRGDTGELFF. The gene calls are TRBV5-6 and TRBJ2-2; 16 nucleotides line up with TRBD2. With 0 bases clipped from V and 3 bases from J, the junction kept 5 bases outside the gene matches. The germline V gene encodes CDR1 SGHDT and CDR2 YYEEEE. This CDR3 spans 19 amino acids.

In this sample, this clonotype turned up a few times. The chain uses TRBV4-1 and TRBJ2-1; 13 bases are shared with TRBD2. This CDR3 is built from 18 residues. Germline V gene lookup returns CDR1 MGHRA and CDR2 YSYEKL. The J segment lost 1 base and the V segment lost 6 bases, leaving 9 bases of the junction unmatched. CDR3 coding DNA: TGCGCCAGCAGTCTCAGGACTAGCGGGAGTCGGTCCTACAATGAGCAGTTCTTC. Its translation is CASSLRTSGSRSYNEQFF.

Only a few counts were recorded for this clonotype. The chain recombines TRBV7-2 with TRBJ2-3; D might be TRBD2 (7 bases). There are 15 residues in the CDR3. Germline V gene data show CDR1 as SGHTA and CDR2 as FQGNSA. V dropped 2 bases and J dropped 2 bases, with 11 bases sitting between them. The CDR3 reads CASSLRGGYTDTQYF. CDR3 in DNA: TGTGCCAGCAGCTTAAGGGGGGGTTACACAGATACGCAGTATTTT.

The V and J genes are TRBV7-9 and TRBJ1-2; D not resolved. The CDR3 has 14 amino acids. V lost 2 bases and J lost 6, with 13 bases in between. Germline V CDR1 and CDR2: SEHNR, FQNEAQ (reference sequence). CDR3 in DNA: TGTGCCAGCAGCTTAAGTGGCAGTACTCATGGCTACACCTTC. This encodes CASSLSGSTHGYTF.

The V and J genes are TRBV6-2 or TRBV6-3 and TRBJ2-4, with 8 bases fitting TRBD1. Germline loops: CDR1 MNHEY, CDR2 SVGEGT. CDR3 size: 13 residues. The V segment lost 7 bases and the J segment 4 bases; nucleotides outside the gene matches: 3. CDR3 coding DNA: TGTGCCAGCACAGGGGGCGGTAAAAACATTCAGTACTTC. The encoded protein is CASTGGGKNIQYF.

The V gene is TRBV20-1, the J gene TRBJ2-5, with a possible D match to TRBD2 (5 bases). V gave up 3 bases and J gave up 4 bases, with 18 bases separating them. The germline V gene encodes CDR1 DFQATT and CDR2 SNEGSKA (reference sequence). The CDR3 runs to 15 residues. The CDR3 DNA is TGCAGTGCTAGTTTGGACGAGGGCTGGCCAGAGACCCAGTACTTC. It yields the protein CSASLDEGWPETQYF.

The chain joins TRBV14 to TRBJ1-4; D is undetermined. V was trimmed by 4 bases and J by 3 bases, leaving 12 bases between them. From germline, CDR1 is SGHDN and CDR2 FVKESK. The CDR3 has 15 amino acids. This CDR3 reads CASSPLGKSNEKLFF. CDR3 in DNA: TGTGCCAGCAGCCCCCTCGGAAAGTCTAATGAAAAACTGTTTTTT.

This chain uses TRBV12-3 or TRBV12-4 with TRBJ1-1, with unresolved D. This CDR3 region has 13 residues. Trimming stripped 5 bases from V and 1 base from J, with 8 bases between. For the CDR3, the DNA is TGTGCCAGCAGTATCCTCGGGAACACTGAAGCTTTCTTT. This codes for CASSILGNTEAFF.

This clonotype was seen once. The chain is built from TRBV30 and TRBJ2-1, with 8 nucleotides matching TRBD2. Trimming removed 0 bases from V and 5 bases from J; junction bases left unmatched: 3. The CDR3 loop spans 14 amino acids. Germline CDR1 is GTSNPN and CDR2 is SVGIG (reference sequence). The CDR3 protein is CAWSVGSGDNEQFF. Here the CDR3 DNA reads TGTGCCTGGAGTGTAGGTAGCGGGGACAATGAGCAGTTCTTC.

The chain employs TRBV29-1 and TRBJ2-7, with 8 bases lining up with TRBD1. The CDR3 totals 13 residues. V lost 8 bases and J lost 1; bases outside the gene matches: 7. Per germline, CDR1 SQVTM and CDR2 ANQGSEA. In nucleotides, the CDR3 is TGCAGCTACACCGGGACAGGATCCTACGAGCAGTACTTC. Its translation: CSYTGTGSYEQYF.

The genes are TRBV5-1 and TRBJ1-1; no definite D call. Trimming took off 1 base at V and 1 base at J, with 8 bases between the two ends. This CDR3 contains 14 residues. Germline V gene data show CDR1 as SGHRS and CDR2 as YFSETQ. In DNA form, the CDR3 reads TGCGCCAGCAGCTTGTGGCAGCAGAACACTGAAGCTTTCTTT. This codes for CASSLWQQNTEAFF. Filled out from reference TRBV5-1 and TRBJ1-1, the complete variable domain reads KAGVTQTPRYLIKTRGQQVTLSCSPISGHRSVSWYQQTPGQGLQFLFEYFSETQRNKGNFPGRFSGRQFSNSRSEMNVSTLELGDSALYLCASSLWQQNTEAFFGQGTRLTVV.

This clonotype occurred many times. The CDR3 bases are TGTGCCAGCAGCCAAGATCTTGTTAAGGGTTGGAACACTGAAGCTTTCTTT. This gives the protein CASSQDLVKGWNTEAFF. The gene calls are TRBV3-1 and TRBJ1-1; D remains unclear. The germline gives CDR1 LGHDT, CDR2 YNNKEL (reference sequence). This CDR3 has 17 residues. V gave up 0 bases and J gave up 1 base, with 15 bases separating them. Supplemented by reference TRBV3-1 and TRBJ1-1, the full variable domain reads DTAVSQTPKYLVTQMGNDKSIKCEQNLGHDTMYWYKQDSKKFLKIMFSYNNKELIINETVPNRFSPKSPDKAHLNLHINSLELGDSAVYFCASSQDLVKGWNTEAFFGQGTRLTVV.

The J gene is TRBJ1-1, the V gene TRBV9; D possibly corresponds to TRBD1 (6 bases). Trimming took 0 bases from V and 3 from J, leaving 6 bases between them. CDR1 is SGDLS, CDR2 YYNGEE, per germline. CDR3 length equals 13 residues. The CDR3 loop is CASSVDRDTEAFF. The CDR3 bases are TGTGCCAGCAGCGTAGACAGGGACACTGAAGCTTTCTTT.